The following is a T cell receptor beta chain sequence with its context. Its antigen is undetermined. The sample belongs to a study of monozygotic twins with inflammatory bowel disease. Findings and limits, study-wide: Compared with healthy co-twins, IBD patients showed reduced TCRbeta repertoire diversity by inverse Simpson.

TCRdb reprocessed the 5' RACE reads; each CDR3 protein has one entry and no DNA is given. Its clone listing holds roughly 160,000 distinct CDR3 sequences. Per germline, CDR1 LNHDA and CDR2 SQIVND (reference sequence). The CDR3 runs 15 residues. The rearrangement uses TRBV19 and TRBJ2-1; with no DNA, the TCRdb D assignment of TRBD1 cannot be verified. This clonotype was obtained from a human donor with ulcerative colitis or Crohn's disease, or a healthy co-twin of an affected twin (not recorded which). Source material: blood. This CDR3 is CASSRAPLGYNEQFF. Filled out from reference TRBV19 and TRBJ2-1, the complete variable domain reads DGGITQSPKYLFRKEGQNVTLSCEQNLNHDAMYWYRQDPGQGLRLIYYSQIVNDFQKGDIAEGYSVSREKKESFPLTVTSAQKNPTAFYLCASSRAPLGYNEQFFGPGTRLTVL.